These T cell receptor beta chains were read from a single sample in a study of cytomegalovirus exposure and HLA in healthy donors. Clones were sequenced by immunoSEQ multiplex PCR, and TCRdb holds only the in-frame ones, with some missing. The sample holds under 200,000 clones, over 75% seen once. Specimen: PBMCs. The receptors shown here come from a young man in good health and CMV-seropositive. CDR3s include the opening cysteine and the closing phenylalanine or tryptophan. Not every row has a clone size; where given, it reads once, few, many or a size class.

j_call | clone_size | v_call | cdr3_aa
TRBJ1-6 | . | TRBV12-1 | CASLTVPGQGDSPLHF
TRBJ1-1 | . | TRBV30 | CAWAYKYTEAFF
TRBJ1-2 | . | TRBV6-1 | CASRGTVYGYTF
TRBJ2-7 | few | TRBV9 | CASSPRGRAGSYEQYF
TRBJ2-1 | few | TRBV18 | CASSPELAVNEQFF
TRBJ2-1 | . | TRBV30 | CAWSDSWLAGGNEQFF
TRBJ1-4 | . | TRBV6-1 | CASSDIQGQGSEKLFF
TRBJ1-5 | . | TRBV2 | CASGSEGNQPQHF
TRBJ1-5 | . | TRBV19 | CASSKKGGGFGQPQHF
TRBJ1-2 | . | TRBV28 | CASSSTAGTGGWGYGYTF
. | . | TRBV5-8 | CASSHSIGGSFYEQYF
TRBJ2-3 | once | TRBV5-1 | CASSLSQGFTDTQYF
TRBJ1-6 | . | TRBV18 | CASSLQTNQGRGNSPLHF
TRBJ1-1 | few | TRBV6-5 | CASSYSTVNTEAFF
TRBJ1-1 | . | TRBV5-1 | CASSLGTGGGGAFF
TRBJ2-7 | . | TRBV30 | CAVGYGSYEQYF
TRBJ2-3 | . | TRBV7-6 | CASSLGAGYTDTQYF
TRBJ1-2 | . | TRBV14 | CASSQERLGNYGYTF
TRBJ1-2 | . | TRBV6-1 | CASSDWGGVGYTF
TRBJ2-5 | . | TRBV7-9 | CASSLAGGEETQYF
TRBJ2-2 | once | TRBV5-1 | CASSSGQGITGELFF
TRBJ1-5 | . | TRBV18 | CASSPPGDYNQPQHF
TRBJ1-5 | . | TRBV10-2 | CASSLRGYNQPQHF
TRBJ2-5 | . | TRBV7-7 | CASSPNRGETQYF